The 9 T cell receptor beta chains below all came from one sample that was sequenced in a study of T cell clonality in common variable immunodeficiency (dated by TCRdb to between 2015 and 2016). Library generation was performed with the immunoSEQ multiplex PCR assay. The table was pulled from immuneACCESS by TCRdb, which kept in-frame rearrangements only. Such tables lose some clones; where checked, under half of the loss comes from unresolved V genes, and the rest has no known cause. Across this sample, some 50,000 clones were tabulated and none appeared just once. The ten largest account for 1.8% of the sample. Sequenced input: peripheral blood mononuclear cells. Receptors were obtained from a person aged 18 to 75 in good health.

As concerns this clone: Read data end 3 residues before the CDR3 end; the end is taken from the germline J gene. The chain links TRBV7-9 to TRBJ2-7; 7 nucleotides align to TRBD2. The CDR3 loop spans 14 amino acids. The V gene's germline CDR1 is SEHNR and CDR2 FQNEAQ (reference sequence). The V segment lost 5 bases and the J segment 6 bases; nucleotides outside the gene matches: 10. The CDR3 bases that were read are TGTGCCAGCAGCCTTGCGGGGGTTAACCCCGAG. Protein product: CASSLAGVNPE. The entire CDR3 sequence reads CASSLAGVNPEQYF. Variable domain in full (rest from reference TRBV7-9 and TRBJ2-7): DTGVSQNPRHKITKRGQNVTFRCDPISEHNRLYWYRQTLGQGPEFLTYFQNEAQLEKSRLLSDRFSAERPKGSFSTLEIQRTEQGDSAMYLCASSLAGVNPEQYFGPGTRLTVT.

The table lists this clone with many counts. The read ends 3 residues early relative to the CDR3; the germline J gene fills the gap. This chain joins TRBV10-1 and TRBJ2-7; 8 bases fit TRBD1. CDR1 WNHNN and CDR2 SYGVQD come from the germline V gene (reference sequence). With V trimmed by 7 bases and J by 0 bases, 8 bases remained unmatched. The CDR3 is 15 amino acids. CDR3 DNA (partial): TGCGCCAGCACCCGCAGGGGGCCTCACTCCTACGAG. It encodes CASTRRGPHSYE. Given in full, the CDR3 is CASTRRGPHSYEQYF.

This clone was seen at least ten times. The CDR3 end falls 3 residues outside the read, so it is completed with the germline J gene. The J gene is TRBJ2-5, the V gene TRBV18, with TRBD2 matching over 12 bases. The CDR3 length is 16 residues. Losses at the gene ends were 3 bases for V and 5 bases for J; bases not matched to a gene: 7. Per germline, CDR1 KGHSH and CDR2 LQKENI. The covered CDR3 bases are TGTGCCAGCTCACCGGCTAGCGGGGGGGCTTGGGAGACC. This gives the protein CASSPASGGAWET. The entire CDR3 is CASSPASGGAWETQYF.

In this sample, this clone turned up many times. The read ends 3 residues before the CDR3 terminus; that terminus is restored from the germline J gene. J is TRBJ1-4 and V is TRBV2, with D maybe TRBD1 (6 bases). This CDR3 is built from 14 residues. Per germline, CDR1 SNHLY and CDR2 FYNNEI. Between the trimmed V and J ends, which lost 8 bases and 8 bases, there was a span of 18 bases. The part of the CDR3 DNA that was read is TGTGCCAGCGCCCGAGGACAGCGTGAGGAAAAA. Protein sequence: CASARGQREEK. The complete CDR3 reads CASARGQREEKLFF. The variable domain in full, with the rest retrieved from reference TRBV2 and TRBJ1-4, is EPEVTQTPSHQVTQMGQEVILRCVPISNHLYFYWYRQILGQKVEFLVSFYNNEISEKSEIFDDQFSVERPDGSNFTLKIRSTKLEDSAMYFCASARGQREEKLFFGSGTQLSVL.

This clone has a handful of counts. The read ends 3 residues shy of where the CDR3 ends; the end is completed using the germline J gene. V usage is TRBV6-2 or TRBV6-3 and J usage is TRBJ1-2, with D unclear. The CDR3 is made up of 14 amino acids. CDR1 MNHEY and CDR2 SVGEGT come from the germline V gene. CDR3 region: CASSWSSVAYDYTF. Incomplete CDR3 DNA: TGTGCCAGCAGCTGGTCTAGCGTAGCCTACGAC.

This clone was picked up many times. The part of the CDR3 DNA that was read is TGTGCCAGCGACCCGGGACACCATGAAAAA. It translates to CASDPGHHEK. The entire CDR3 reads CASDPGHHEKLFF. The genes are TRBV2 and TRBJ1-4; weak D call: TRBD1 (6 bases). The CDR3 end falls 3 residues outside the read, so it is completed with the germline J gene. V lost 8 bases and J 6 bases, leaving 13 bases between the germline ends. The CDR3 is 13 amino acids. Germline V CDR1 and CDR2: SNHLY, FYNNEI.

In this sample, this clone turned up many times. Sequencing ends 3 residues short of the CDR3 end; the germline J gene provides the rest. The rearrangement links TRBV20-1 to TRBJ2-3; 13 bases map to TRBD2. CDR3 size: 16 residues. CDR1 DFQATT and CDR2 SNEGSKA come from the germline V gene (reference sequence). V trimming: 3 bases; J trimming: 0 bases; junction bases outside the gene matches: 3. CDR3 region: CSASTSGGESTDTQYF. Incomplete CDR3 DNA: TGCAGTGCTAGCACTAGCGGGGGGGAAAGCACAGATACG.

This clone was observed at least ten times. The sequence runs out 3 residues before the end of the CDR3; the remainder is reconstructed from the germline J gene. The chain carries TRBV15 and TRBJ2-5; 8 bases are shared with TRBD2. The germline V gene encodes CDR1 LNHNV and CDR2 YYDKDF (reference sequence). The ends lost 11 bases at V and 4 bases at J; junction bases unmatched: 15. The CDR3 has 15 amino acids. CDR3 in amino acids: CALGGSGGPGETQYF. The CDR3 bases that were read are TGTGCCCTCGGCGGTTCGGGGGGGCCGGGAGAGACC. The full variable domain, completed using reference TRBV15 and TRBJ2-5, is DAMVIQNPRYQVTQFGKPVTLSCSQTLNHNVMYWYQQKSSQAPKLLFHYYDKDFNNEADTPDNFQSRRPNTSFCFLDIRSPGLGDTAMYLCALGGSGGPGETQYFGPGTRLLVL.

This clone was picked up many times. The read finishes 3 residues shy of the CDR3 end, and the germline J gene is used to complete it. Different DNA sequences within this sample yield the same CDR3. The V and J genes are TRBV20-1 and TRBJ2-7, with TRBD1 as a possible D gene (5 bases). V lost 1 base to trimming and J lost 2 bases, with 6 bases between them. Germline assignment: CDR1 DFQATT and CDR2 SNEGSKA (reference sequence). The length of the CDR3 is 12 residues. The covered CDR3 bases are TGCAGTGCTAGAGGGGGCCCCTACGAG. It codes for CSARGGPYE. The entire CDR3 protein is CSARGGPYEQYF.